The present TCR beta chain was sequenced within a study of blood T cell repertoires in COVID-19. Study-wide context: PBMCs, B-cell-depleted T cells, or T cells provided the cDNA or gDNA that made up the material.

Patients from Seattle were sampled longitudinally, starting during active infection. Per the original data handling: Nucleated cell number was recorded as an estimate derived from reference gene primer amplification. Measured with immunoSEQ multiplex PCR; TCRdb has only the in-frame clones, and not every one. From that table come the V and J calls and clone size; the DNA was used to work out D and trimming. The data show around 60,000 clones, with 55% to 75% seen just once and 4.5% to 5% held by the top ten. This clone was detected only a few times. V gave up 3 bases and J gave up 5 bases; unmatched junction bases: 4. This CDR3 has 14 residues. Germline V gene sequence: CDR1 LGHDT, CDR2 YNNKEL (reference sequence).

The material sequenced was peripheral blood. The gene calls are TRBV3-1 (or the pseudogene TRBV3-2) and TRBJ1-2; TRBD1 matches at 9 bases. The source of this sequence is a woman in her 70s with COVID-19, enrolled during active disease. CDR3 region: CASSHFDRGYGYTF. The CDR3 DNA follows: TGTGCCAGCAGCCACTTCGACAGGGGGTATGGCTACACCTTC.